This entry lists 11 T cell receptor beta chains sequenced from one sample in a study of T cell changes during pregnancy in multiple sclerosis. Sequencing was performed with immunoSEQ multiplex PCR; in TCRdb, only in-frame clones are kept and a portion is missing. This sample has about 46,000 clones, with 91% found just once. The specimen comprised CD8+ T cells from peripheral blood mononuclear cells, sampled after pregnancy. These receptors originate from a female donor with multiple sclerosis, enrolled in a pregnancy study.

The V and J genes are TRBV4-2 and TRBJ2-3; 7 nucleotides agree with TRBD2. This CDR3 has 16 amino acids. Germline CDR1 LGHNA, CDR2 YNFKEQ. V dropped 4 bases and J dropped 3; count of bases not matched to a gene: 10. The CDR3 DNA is TGTGCCAGCAGCCTCGGCGAGCGGGGTATAACAGATACGCAGTATTTT. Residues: CASSLGERGITDTQYF.

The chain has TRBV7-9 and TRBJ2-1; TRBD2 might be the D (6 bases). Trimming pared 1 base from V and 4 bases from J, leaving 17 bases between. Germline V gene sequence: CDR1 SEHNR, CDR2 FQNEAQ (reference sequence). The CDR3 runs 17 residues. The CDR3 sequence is CASSLVTLAKAYNEQFF. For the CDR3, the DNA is TGTGCCAGCAGCTTAGTCACCCTAGCGAAGGCTTACAATGAGCAGTTCTTC.

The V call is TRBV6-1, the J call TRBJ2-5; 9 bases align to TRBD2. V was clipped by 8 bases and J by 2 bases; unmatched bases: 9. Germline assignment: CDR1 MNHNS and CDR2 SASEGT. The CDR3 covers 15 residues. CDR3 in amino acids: CASAPHAGGQETQYF. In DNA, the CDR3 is TGTGCCAGCGCCCCCCACGCGGGAGGGCAAGAGACCCAGTACTTC.

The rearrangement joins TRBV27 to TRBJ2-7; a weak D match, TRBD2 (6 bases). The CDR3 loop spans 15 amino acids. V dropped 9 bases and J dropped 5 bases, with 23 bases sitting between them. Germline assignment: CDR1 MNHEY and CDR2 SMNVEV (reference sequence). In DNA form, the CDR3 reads TGTGCCAGTGGCCTGGGGGAGGTCAGGTGGCACGAGCAGTACTTC. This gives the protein CASGLGEVRWHEQYF.

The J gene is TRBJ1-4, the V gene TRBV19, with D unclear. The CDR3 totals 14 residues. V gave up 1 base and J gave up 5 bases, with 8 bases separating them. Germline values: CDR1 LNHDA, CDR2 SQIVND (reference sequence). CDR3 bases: TGTGCCAGTAGTATAGTCCCGGGGAATGAAAAACTGTTTTTT. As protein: CASSIVPGNEKLFF.

The CDR3 DNA follows: TGTGCCAGCAGATCCTTACTAGCGGGGCAAGAGACCCAGTACTTC. Translated, it gives CASRSLLAGQETQYF. The rearrangement joins TRBV7-7 to TRBJ2-5; 10 nucleotides line up with TRBD2. The germline CDR1 and CDR2 sequences are SSHAT and FNYEAQ (reference sequence). This CDR3 has 15 amino acids. V trimming: 6 bases; J trimming: 2 bases; junction bases outside the gene matches: 6.

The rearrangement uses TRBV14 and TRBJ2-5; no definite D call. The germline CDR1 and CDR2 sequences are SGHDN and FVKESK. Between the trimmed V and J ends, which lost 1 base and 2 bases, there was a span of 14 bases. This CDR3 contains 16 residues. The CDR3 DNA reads TGTGCCAGCAGCCAAGTAGGAGCCGGGTTACAAGAGACCCAGTACTTC. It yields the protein CASSQVGAGLQETQYF. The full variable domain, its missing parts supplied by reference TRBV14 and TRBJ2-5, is EAGVTQFPSHSVIEKGQTVTLRCDPISGHDNLYWYRRVMGKEIKFLLHFVKESKQDESGMPNNRFLAERTGGTYSTLKVQPAELEDSGVYFCASSQVGAGLQETQYFGPGTRLLVL.

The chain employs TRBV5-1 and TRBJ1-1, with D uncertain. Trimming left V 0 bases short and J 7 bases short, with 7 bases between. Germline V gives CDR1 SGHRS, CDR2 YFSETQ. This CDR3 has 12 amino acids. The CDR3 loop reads CASSLGGIEAFF. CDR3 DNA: TGCGCCAGCAGCTTGGGAGGGATTGAAGCTTTCTTT.

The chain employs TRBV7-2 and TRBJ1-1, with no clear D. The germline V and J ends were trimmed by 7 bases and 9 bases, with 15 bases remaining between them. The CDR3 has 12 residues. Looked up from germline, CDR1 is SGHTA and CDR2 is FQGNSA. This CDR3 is CASTPPGPQAFF. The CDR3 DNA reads TGTGCCAGCACCCCCCCTGGGCCCCAAGCTTTCTTT.

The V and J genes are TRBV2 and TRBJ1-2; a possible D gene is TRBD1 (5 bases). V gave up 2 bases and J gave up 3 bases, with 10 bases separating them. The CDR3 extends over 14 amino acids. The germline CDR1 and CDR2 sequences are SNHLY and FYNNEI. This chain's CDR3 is CASSEYGTDYGYTF. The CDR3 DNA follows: TGTGCCAGCAGTGAATACGGGACTGACTATGGCTACACCTTC.

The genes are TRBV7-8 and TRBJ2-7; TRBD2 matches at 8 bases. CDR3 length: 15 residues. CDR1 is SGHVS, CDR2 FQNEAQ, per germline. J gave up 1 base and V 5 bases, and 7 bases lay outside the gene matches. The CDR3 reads CASSTQRGPSYEQYF. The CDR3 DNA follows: TGTGCCAGCAGCACCCAGCGGGGGCCTTCCTACGAGCAGTACTTC.